This TCR beta chain comes out of a study of cytomegalovirus exposure and HLA in healthy donors. Study-level results: Cytomegalovirus status was reportedly diagnosed by the classifier with high specificity and sensitivity. By HLA locus, TCR association rates varied in a later analysis, with DRB1 showing the most and HLA-C the fewest. Immune exposure was documented only through CMV serostatus.

For this clone: Its antigen is currently unknown.

Primers included in the PCR were 60 Vbeta and 13 Jbeta primers. The authors' processing: A later analysis tallied 75 million to 80 million unique TCR beta chains, around 10 million of them shared. Using immunoSEQ multiplex PCR, the repertoire was profiled, and TCRdb retains in-frame clones only, with some absent. Clonal size and the V and J genes are those of that table, whereas D and trimming came from the DNA. The table includes approximately 100,000 clones, approximately 70% detected once. The CDR3 contains 14 residues. Germline V gives CDR1 GTSNPN, CDR2 SVGIG (reference sequence). Trimming removed 3 bases from V and 3 bases from J, with 12 bases in between.

The clonotype originates from a woman between 18 and 29 years old in good health and CMV-seropositive. Sequenced material: PBMCs. The chain combines TRBV30 with TRBJ1-5; maybe TRBD1 (6 bases). The DNA of the CDR3 is TGTGCCTGGAGCCTGGGGGGGCCCAATCAGCCCCAGCATTTT. Protein product: CAWSLGGPNQPQHF.